The 14 T cell receptor beta chains presented below share a single source sample, sequenced in a study of blood T cell repertoires in COVID-19 (dated by TCRdb to 2020 to 2021). Libraries were made using the immunoSEQ multiplex PCR assay. TCRdb took over this immuneACCESS table, retaining in-frame rearrangements with V and J assigned. Such tables are incomplete; in checked studies, under half of the missing clones stem from an unresolved V gene, and the remainder is unexplained. The sample table shows roughly 50,000 clones, and less than 95% are seen once. The ten largest clones take up 4.5% to 5.5% of the sample. The source material was peripheral blood. The receptor set was obtained from a man aged 70-80 years with acute or convalescent COVID-19.

This rearrangement joins TRBV4-2 to TRBJ1-2; D not certain. This CDR3 comprises 16 residues. V lost 1 base and J lost 4, with 16 bases in between. Per the germline V gene, CDR1 is LGHNA and CDR2 is YNFKEQ. The CDR3 DNA is TGTGCCAGCAGCCAAGCCGATCGGGATAGTACCTATGGCTACACCTTC. This translates into CASSQADRDSTYGYTF.

This chain connects TRBV7-2 to TRBJ2-4, with D perhaps TRBD1 (5 bases). Germline V gives CDR1 SGHTA, CDR2 FQGNSA. The CDR3 length is 15 residues. V lost 1 base, J lost 7 bases, and 14 bases lay in between. The CDR3 DNA sequence: TGTGCCAGCAGCTTAGGGGGCCCAGGGTTGAACATTCAGTACTTC. Encoded protein: CASSLGGPGLNIQYF.

This clone was observed a single time. V usage is TRBV27 and J usage is TRBJ2-7; D is undetermined. Germline V gene lookup returns CDR1 MNHEY and CDR2 SMNVEV (reference sequence). This CDR3 has 12 residues. Trimming took off 6 bases at V and 0 bases at J, with 6 bases between the two ends. The CDR3 DNA sequence: TGTGCCAGCAGCCCCGGCTCCTACGAGCAGTACTTC. Its protein is CASSPGSYEQYF.

The sample holds a few counts of this clone. CDR3: CASSQDAAGATETQYF. DNA of the CDR3: TGTGCCAGCAGCCAAGACGCAGCGGGGGCGACAGAGACCCAGTACTTC. V is TRBV4-2 and J is TRBJ2-5; 8 nucleotides align to TRBD2. With V trimmed by 0 bases and J by 4 bases, 7 bases remained unmatched. The CDR3 length is 16 residues. Germline CDR1 LGHNA, CDR2 YNFKEQ.

V usage is TRBV5-1 and J usage is TRBJ1-1; TRBD1 matches 7 bases. Germline lookup yields CDR1 SGHRS and CDR2 YFSETQ. The J segment lost 8 bases and the V segment lost 0 bases, leaving 10 bases of the junction unmatched. The CDR3 covers 15 residues. In DNA, the CDR3 is TGCGCCAGCAGCTTGGCCACTCCCGGGACAGACGAAGCTTTCTTT. It specifies CASSLATPGTDEAFF.

The CDR3 spells CASSPLPQGKETQYF. The CDR3, as DNA: TGCGCCAGCAGCCCCCTTCCGCAGGGGAAAGAGACCCAGTACTTC. The rearrangement uses TRBV4-3 and TRBJ2-5; possible D gene TRBD1, 6 bases. The germline CDR1 and CDR2 sequences are LGHNA and YSLEER. The V end was cut by 4 bases, the J end by 3 bases, with 15 bases between. This CDR3 contains 15 residues.

The chain recombines TRBV5-1 with TRBJ1-5, with 9 bases aligning to TRBD1. Germline trimming cut 4 bases from V and 6 bases from J; bases unmatched to any gene: 8. The V gene's germline CDR1 is SGHRS and CDR2 YFSETQ. The CDR3 is 15 amino acids. The CDR3 here is CASSPGQGVGQPQHF. The CDR3 DNA reads TGCGCCAGCAGCCCGGGACAGGGCGTTGGTCAGCCCCAGCATTTT.

This clone was seen more than once but under ten times. The chain links TRBV2 to TRBJ2-7; 8 nucleotides line up with TRBD2. The germline gives CDR1 SNHLY, CDR2 FYNNEI. The V and J ends lost 5 bases and 3 bases, in that order; junction bases with no gene match: 9. This CDR3 region has 15 residues. The CDR3 loop is CASSPDGGAVYEQYF. DNA for the CDR3: TGTGCCAGCAGTCCTGACGGGGGGGCTGTCTACGAGCAGTACTTC.

V gene TRBV5-1 combines with J gene TRBJ1-1, with D maybe TRBD1 (5 bases). Trimming shortened V by 0 bases and J by 4 bases, and 13 bases separated the two germline ends. The CDR3 is 15 residues long. Germline V gene data show CDR1 as SGHRS and CDR2 as YFSETQ. CDR3 amino acids: CASSLDGGALTEAFF. The CDR3 nucleotides read TGCGCCAGCAGCTTGGATGGAGGGGCCCTCACTGAAGCTTTCTTT.

V usage is TRBV18 and J usage is TRBJ2-7; 11 bases line up with TRBD2. The trim removed 3 bases at V and 3 bases at J, leaving 4 bases unmatched. CDR3 length: 15 residues. The germline gives CDR1 KGHSH, CDR2 LQKENI. The CDR3 is CASSPSSGGLYEQYF. The CDR3 DNA follows: TGTGCCAGCTCACCGTCTAGCGGGGGGCTCTACGAGCAGTACTTC.

The chain combines TRBV3-1 (or the pseudogene TRBV3-2) with TRBJ2-7; 7 bases align to TRBD2. Germline loops: CDR1 LGHDT, CDR2 YNNKEL (reference sequence). V shed 5 bases and J 2 bases; nucleotides not matched to a gene: 6. The CDR3 sequence is 14 residues long. The CDR3 region has the DNA TGTGCCAGCAGCGCACCTAGCGGTCCCTACGAGCAGTACTTC. It yields the protein CASSAPSGPYEQYF.

V is TRBV6-2 or TRBV6-3 and J is TRBJ2-7; TRBD1 matches at 12 bases. Germline assignment: CDR1 MNHEY and CDR2 SVGEGT. The CDR3 sequence is 15 residues long. V was pared by 1 base and J by 6 bases, with 4 bases of the junction left unmatched. CDR3 bases: TGTGCCAGCAGTTACTGGGACAGGGGGCATCGCGAGCAGTACTTC. Protein sequence: CASSYWDRGHREQYF.

The V call is TRBV14, the J call TRBJ1-6; weak D call: TRBD1 (5 bases). Germline V gene sequence: CDR1 SGHDN, CDR2 FVKESK. This CDR3 is 16 amino acids long. V was clipped by 1 base and J by 7 bases, with 14 bases between them. CDR3 loop: CASSQALGPINSPLHF. Here the CDR3 DNA reads TGTGCCAGCAGCCAAGCCTTGGGGCCCATCAATTCACCCCTCCACTTT.

The genes are TRBV5-8 and TRBJ1-5, with TRBD1 identical over 8 bases. CDR3 length: 14 amino acids. V trimming: 3 bases; J trimming: 2 bases; junction bases outside the gene matches: 1. Germline-derived CDR1 and CDR2 are SGHTS and YDEGEE. In nucleotides, the CDR3 is TGTGCCAGCAGCTGGGGACAGGGCAATCAGCCCCAGCATTTT. It codes for CASSWGQGNQPQHF.